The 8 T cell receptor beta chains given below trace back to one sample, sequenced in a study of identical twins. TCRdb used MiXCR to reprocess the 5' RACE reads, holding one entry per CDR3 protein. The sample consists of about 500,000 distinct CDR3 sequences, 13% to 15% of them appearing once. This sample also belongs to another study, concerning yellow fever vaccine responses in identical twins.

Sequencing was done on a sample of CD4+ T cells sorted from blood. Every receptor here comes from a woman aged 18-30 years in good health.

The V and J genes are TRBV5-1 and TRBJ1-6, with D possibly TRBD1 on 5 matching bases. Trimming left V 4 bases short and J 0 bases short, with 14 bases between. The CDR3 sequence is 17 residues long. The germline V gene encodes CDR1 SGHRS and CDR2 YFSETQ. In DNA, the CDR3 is TGCGCCAGCAGCGCCGGGGGGGGGAGCTCCTATAATTCACCCCTCCACTTT. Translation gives CASSAGGGSSYNSPLHF.

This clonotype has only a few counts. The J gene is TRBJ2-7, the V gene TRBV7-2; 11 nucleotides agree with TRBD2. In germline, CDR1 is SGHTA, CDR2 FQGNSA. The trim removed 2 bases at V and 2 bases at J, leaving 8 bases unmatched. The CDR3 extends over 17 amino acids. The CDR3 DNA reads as TGTGCCAGCAGCTTACCGACTAGCGGGACTTTTGCCTACGAGCAGTACTTC. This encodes CASSLPTSGTFAYEQYF. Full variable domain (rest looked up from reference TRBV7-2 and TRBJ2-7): GAGVSQSPSNKVTEKGKDVELRCDPISGHTALYWYRQSLGQGLEFLIYFQGNSAPDKSGLPSDRFSAERTGGSVSTLTIQRTQQEDSAVYLCASSLPTSGTFAYEQYFGPGTRLTVT.

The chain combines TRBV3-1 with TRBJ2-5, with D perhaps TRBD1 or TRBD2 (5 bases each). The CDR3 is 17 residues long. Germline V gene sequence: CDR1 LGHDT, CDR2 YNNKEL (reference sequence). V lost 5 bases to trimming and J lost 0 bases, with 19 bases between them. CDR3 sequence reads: CASSSLLGTVDQETQYF. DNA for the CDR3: TGTGCCAGCAGCTCGCTCCTCGGGACGGTGGACCAAGAGACCCAGTACTTC.

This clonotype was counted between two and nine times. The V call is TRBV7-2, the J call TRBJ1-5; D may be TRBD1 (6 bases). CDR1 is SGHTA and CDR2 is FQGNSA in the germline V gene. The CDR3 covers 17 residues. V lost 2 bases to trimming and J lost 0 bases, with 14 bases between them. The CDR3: CASSLIGGRYSNQPQHF. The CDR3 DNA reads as TGTGCCAGCAGCTTAATTGGGGGCCGATATAGCAATCAGCCCCAGCATTTT.

CDR3 coding DNA: TGTGCCAGCAGTTACGGGACGGATGTCGGGGAGCAGTACTTC. Its translation is CASSYGTDVGEQYF. The gene calls are TRBV6-5 and TRBJ2-7; either TRBD1 or TRBD2 may supply D (5 bases each). Trimming cost V 2 bases and J 7 bases, with 15 bases left between them. Germline values: CDR1 MNHEY, CDR2 SVGAGI. This CDR3 region has 14 residues.

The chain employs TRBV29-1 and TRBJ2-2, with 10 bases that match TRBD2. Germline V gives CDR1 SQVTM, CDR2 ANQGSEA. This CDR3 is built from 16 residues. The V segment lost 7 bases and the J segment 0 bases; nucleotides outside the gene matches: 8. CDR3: CSAVQTSGANTGELFF. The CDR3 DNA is TGCAGCGCTGTACAAACTAGCGGGGCGAACACCGGGGAGCTGTTTTTT.

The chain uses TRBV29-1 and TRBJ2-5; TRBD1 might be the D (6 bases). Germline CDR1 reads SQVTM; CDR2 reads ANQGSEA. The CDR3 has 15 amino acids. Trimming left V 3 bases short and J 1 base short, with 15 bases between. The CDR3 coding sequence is TGCAGCGTTGATATCCCCAGGGGTATCCAAGAGACCCAGTACTTC. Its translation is CSVDIPRGIQETQYF. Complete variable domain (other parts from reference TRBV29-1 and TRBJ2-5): SAVISQKPSRDICQRGTSLTIQCQVDSQVTMMFWYRQQPGQSLTLIATANQGSEATYESGFVIDKFPISRPNLTFSTLTVSNMSPEDSSIYLCSVDIPRGIQETQYFGPGTRLLVL.

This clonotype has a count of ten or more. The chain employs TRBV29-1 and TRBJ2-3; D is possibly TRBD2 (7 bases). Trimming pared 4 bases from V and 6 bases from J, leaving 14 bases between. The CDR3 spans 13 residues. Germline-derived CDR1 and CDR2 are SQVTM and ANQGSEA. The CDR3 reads CSVVVGGGDTQYF. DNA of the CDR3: TGCAGCGTTGTCGTTGGGGGGGGCGATACGCAGTATTTT.